This paragraph reports one T cell receptor beta chain. Its antigen is not known. The data were taken from a study of CD8 T cells in Susac syndrome. General observations from the study: It was acknowledged by the study that relatively few individuals were included in its TCR sequencing and HLA analysis.

Random hexamers primed reverse transcription of about 0.5 to 1 ug RNA. TCRdb reprocessed the immunoSEQ multiplex PCR reads via MiXCR and lists one record per CDR3 protein. Of about 71,000 distinct CDR3 sequences in the sample, 96% are singletons; the top ten hold over 0.09%. Sequencing of TCR beta, carried out with a high-throughput approach, was applied to CD8+ and CD4+ T cells from the blood. Included as multiple sclerosis controls were treatment-naive patients who had stable or active relapsing-remitting disease. TEMRA cells were FACS-enriched, with CD8+ and CD4+ T cells isolated negatively. This receptor was taken from a human donor with multiple sclerosis. Sequencing was done on a sample of CD4+ T cells from PBMCs.

CDR3 in amino acids: CASSQTRSGQGAFGEQFF. The CDR3 region has the DNA TGCGCCAGCAGCCAAACGCGTTCGGGACAGGGGGCTTTCGGTGAGCAGTTCTTC. This chain links TRBV4-3 with TRBJ2-1; TRBD1 matches 12 bases. The length of the CDR3 is 18 residues. The germline V gene has CDR1 LGHNA and CDR2 YSLEER. The ends lost 2 bases at V and 9 bases at J; junction bases unmatched: 14.